These T cell receptor beta chains were read from a single sample in a study of blood T cell repertoires in COVID-19. The method was immunoSEQ multiplex PCR; TCRdb's version includes in-frame clones alone and lacks a portion of them. The data show under 250,000 clones, 70% to 90% seen once. The sample consisted of PBMCs or T cells enriched from blood (not recorded which). Receptors originate from a man aged 25 to 40 who had recovered from COVID-19. Both conserved end residues are part of each CDR3.

j_gene	v_gene	CDR3aa
TRBJ1-5	TRBV5-1	CASSPRTGSEPQHF
TRBJ2-5	TRBV6-5	CASGGQGWGETQYF
TRBJ2-2	TRBV24-1	CATSEAYGELFF
TRBJ1-1	TRBV27	CAINQAEAFF
TRBJ1-2	TRBV4-2	CASSQAFTENYGYTF
TRBJ2-2	TRBV7-3	CASSLNQAGPTGELFF
TRBJ2-2	TRBV30	CAWRRTANTGELFF
TRBJ1-2	TRBV20-1	CSASPLGSLARTF
TRBJ1-1	TRBV9	CASSVAGNTEAFF
TRBJ2-7	TRBV5-4	CASSLGLADYEQYF
TRBJ2-2	TRBV19	CASIPSGRPAGELFF
TRBJ2-1	TRBV27	CASWTRTSSPHEQFF
TRBJ1-5	TRBV19	CASRGGDSLLPQHF
TRBJ1-2	TRBV4-2	CASSQEVSGGGYTF
TRBJ1-5	TRBV30	CAWSEDRGLSQPQHF
TRBJ2-2	TRBV3-1/TRBV3-2	CASSQGATGELFF
TRBJ1-6	TRBV3-1/TRBV3-2	CASSHSGARESPLHF
TRBJ2-1	TRBV19	CASTIGLNGRVEQFF
TRBJ2-3	TRBV19	CASRTGQLSTDTQYF
TRBJ1-1	TRBV28	CASRERLEAFF
TRBJ1-1	TRBV19	CASSRSGDTEAFF
TRBJ2-1	TRBV30	CAWSPGQYNEQFF
TRBJ2-7	TRBV10-1	CASSELLASGSYEQYF
TRBJ2-3	TRBV4-2	CASSQELAGGPDTQYF
TRBJ1-1	TRBV7-2	CASSLQATEAFF
TRBJ2-7	TRBV28	CASGSPYEQYF
TRBJ1-2	TRBV9	CASSASRALGDYGYTF
TRBJ2-1	TRBV7-3	CASSHSGGHYNEQFF
TRBJ2-7	TRBV5-6	CASSLADGDEQYF
TRBJ1-1	TRBV9	CASSAQFPGQGGGYNTEAFF
TRBJ1-4	TRBV15	CATSRELGEKLFF